Listed below are T cell receptor beta chains from one sample, sequenced in a study of regulatory T cells in long-lasting Graves disease. TCRdb analysed the multiplex PCR reads with MiXCR anew, one entry per CDR3 protein. This table holds about 470,000 distinct CDR3 sequences, roughly 20% found once. Specimen: peripheral blood mononuclear cells (PBMCs), collected when the disease was refractory, from a patient treated with antithyroid drugs. These TCRs come from a female donor with Graves disease. CDR3s leave out the opening cysteine and the closing phenylalanine or tryptophan. Fields, in order: V gene, J gene, CDR3 protein.

>TRBV10-3|TRBJ2-2
AISDRGKNTGELF
>TRBV28|TRBJ2-5
ASRDLSFRETQY
>TRBV24-1|TRBJ1-4
ATSEAGSEKLF
>TRBV28|TRBJ1-1
ASSSIQGGWAEAF
>TRBV29-1|TRBJ2-7
SVETGAFSYEQY
>TRBV2|TRBJ2-7
ASTWTGSEQY
>TRBV20-1|TRBJ2-1
SAQGLAGDKYNEQF
>TRBV28|TRBJ2-3
ASSLTEGGDTQY
>TRBV28|TRBJ1-3
ASSLPGVGVGNTIY
>TRBV12-3/TRBV12-4|TRBJ2-2
ASSRDQTGTGELF
>TRBV28|TRBJ1-1
ASSTLPQNRGAF
>TRBV7-2|TRBJ2-5
ASSLVPRGGQETQY
>TRBV27|TRBJ1-4
ASRDPGTGEKLF
>TRBV28|TRBJ1-6
ASTPGNSPLH
>TRBV5-8|TRBJ2-7
ASDPLWEQY
>TRBV7-8|TRBJ1-6
ASSLPPYGQGDPIPYNSPLH